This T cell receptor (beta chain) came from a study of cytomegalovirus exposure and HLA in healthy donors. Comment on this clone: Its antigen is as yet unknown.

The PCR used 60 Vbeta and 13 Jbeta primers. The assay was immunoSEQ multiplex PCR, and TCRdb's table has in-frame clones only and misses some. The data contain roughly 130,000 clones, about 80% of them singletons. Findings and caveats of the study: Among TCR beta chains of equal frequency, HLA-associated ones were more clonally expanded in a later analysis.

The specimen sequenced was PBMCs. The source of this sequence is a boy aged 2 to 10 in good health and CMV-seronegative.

The CDR3 sequence: CASSEWLADEQYV. For the CDR3, the DNA is TGCGCCAGCAGTGAGTGGCTAGCTGACGAGCAGTACGTC. The V call is TRBV10-2, the J call TRBJ2-7, with D possibly being TRBD2 (5 bases). From germline, CDR1 is WSHSY and CDR2 SAAADI. The CDR3 spans 13 residues. V was pared by 1 base and J by 5 bases, with 9 bases between.